This T cell receptor beta chain emerged from a study of kidney transplant recipient with SARS-CoV-2 infection. This clonotype was seen a few times. This may arise from a read error, as a much more abundant clone is one base away. From the reads, TCRdb called clonotypes with MiXCR, one entry per CDR3 protein. The sample contains under 250,000 distinct CDR3 sequences, about 28% of which appear only once. The CDR3 contains 17 residues. V lost 5 bases, J lost 4 bases, and 22 bases lay in between. Germline assignment: CDR1 KGHDR and CDR2 SFDVKD. The material sequenced was a blood sample, taken at baseline and between days 110 and 120 from a kidney transplant recipient. The receptor comes from a male patient between 25 and 39 years old who had COVID-19 and was a kidney transplant recipient. Some T cells may have come from the graft donor. V usage is TRBV24-1 and J usage is TRBJ1-2, with D unresolved. CDR3 amino acids: CATSGVTSTRETYGYTF. CDR3 bases: TGTGCCACCAGTGGGGTAACTAGTACCAGAGAGACCTATGGCTACACCTTC.